The clone carrying this T cell receptor beta chain has a count of ten or more. Its antigen is not known. The data stem from a study of metastatic and nonmetastatic thyroid tumors. Study information: Repertoire data that came from the blood and tumor or nodule tissue of malignant and benign thyroid patients were compared. Study-level results: Significantly greater TCR beta diversity was reportedly found in malignant thyroid tumors than in benign nodules (in blood and tumor).

This CDR3 has 20 residues. The V gene end was trimmed by 3 bases and the J gene end by 1 base; junction bases not matched to a gene: 21. The germline V gene encodes CDR1 DFQATT and CDR2 SNEGSKA (reference sequence). Original data processing: To classify distant metastasis in papillary thyroid cancer, a model was built from CDR3 differences across clinicopathological groups. MiXCR re-clonotyped the PCR reads for TCRdb. The V and J calls and clone size are TCRdb's, not the authors'. Seen here are 20,000 to 25,000 clones, less than 20% observed once, and the top ten hold about two fifths. Thyroid surgery had not been preceded by any treatment in any patient.

The source material was blood. The rearrangement links TRBV20-1 to TRBJ2-1, with 7 bases aligning to TRBD2. The clonotype was recovered from a female donor with papillary thyroid cancer or a benign thyroid nodule (not recorded which). Some clones in this sample may be carry-over from other donors' samples. The CDR3 bases are TGCAGTGCTAGGAAGGGGCGGCGGGGGATGCTAGCGGAGTCCTACAATGAGCAGTTCTTC. Translating gives CSARKGRRGMLAESYNEQFF.